This is a list of T cell receptor beta chains from one sample in a study of blood T cell repertoires in COVID-19. TCRdb's table, derived via immunoSEQ multiplex PCR, lists solely in-frame clones and lacks some. Of 150,000 or so clones in the sample, 75% to 90% are singletons; the top ten hold around 15%. Input material: peripheral blood. All receptors derive from a woman in her thirties or forties with acute or convalescent COVID-19. Both conserved end residues are part of each CDR3. A D gene is named only where the DNA matches it firmly. Expanded clones get a size class; other rows say once, few or many, or leave the size out.

NA	TRBV27	TRBD2	TRBJ2-3	16	CASSPTSGRGTDTQYF	TGTGCCAGCAGTCCGACTAGCGGGAGAGGCACAGATACGCAGTATTTT
NA	TRBV11-2	TRBD2	TRBJ2-1	14	CASRLAGGTNEQFF	TGTGCCAGCAGGCTAGCGGGGGGAACCAATGAGCAGTTCTTC
NA	TRBV4-2	NA	TRBJ1-2	16	CASSQEEGVVHYGYTF	TGTGCCAGCAGCCAAGAAGAGGGGGTGGTACACTATGGCTACACCTTC
once	TRBV2	TRBD2	TRBJ2-1	16	CASSWTSGGSYNEQFF	TGTGCCAGCAGCTGGACTAGCGGGGGGTCCTACAATGAGCAGTTCTTC
NA	TRBV5-1	NA	TRBJ2-7	14	CASSLAGGTYEQYF	TGCGCCAGCAGCTTGGCTGGGGGGACCTACGAGCAGTACTTC
few	TRBV5-1	TRBD1	TRBJ2-7	14	CASSLGQGAYEQYF	TGCGCCAGCAGCTTGGGACAGGGGGCTTACGAGCAGTACTTC
NA	TRBV19	TRBD2	TRBJ2-1	18	CASSILVTSGKSYNEQFF	TGTGCCAGTAGTATTTTGGTGACTAGCGGGAAATCCTACAATGAGCAGTTCTTC
NA	TRBV7-9	TRBD2	TRBJ2-1	13	CASLAGTNNEQFF	TGTGCCAGCCTAGCGGGGACCAACAATGAGCAGTTCTTC
NA	TRBV5-1	NA	TRBJ2-7	15	CASSLSQQGTNEQYF	TGCGCCAGCAGCTTATCCCAACAGGGCACCAACGAGCAGTACTTC
few	TRBV29-1	TRBD1	TRBJ1-6	14	CSVREQGATSPLHF	TGCAGCGTCAGAGAACAGGGGGCGACTTCACCCCTCCACTTT
once	TRBV11-3	TRBD2	TRBJ2-2	19	CASSNFLGLAGANTGELFF	TGTGCCAGCAGCAACTTCCTCGGACTAGCGGGGGCGAACACCGGGGAGCTGTTTTTT
NA	TRBV27	NA	TRBJ2-3	15	CASRNYPGSPDTQYF	TGTGCCAGCAGGAACTACCCGGGGTCCCCAGATACGCAGTATTTT